Described below is a single T cell receptor (beta chain) sequence and its context. This sample was taken from a study of blood T cell repertoires in COVID-19. About the study: The samples span acute and convalescent COVID-19 from the United States, Italy and Spain. From T cells, B-cell-depleted T cells, or PBMCs came the material, which was cDNA or gDNA.

In the study's own analysis: Counts of nucleated cells, estimated from reference gene primer amplification, were obtained. TCRdb keeps only in-frame clones here, not all; method: immunoSEQ multiplex PCR. V and J calls and clone size follow that table, whereas D and trimming were derived from the DNA. In the table there are around 230,000 clones, approximately 90% of which are singletons. From germline, CDR1 is MNHEY and CDR2 SVGAGI. The CDR3 loop spans 15 amino acids. V shed 4 bases, J shed 5 bases, and the junction held 4 bases outside the gene matches. This chain joins TRBV6-5 and TRBJ1-6; 8 bases agree with TRBD1. The clonotype comes from a man younger than 40 who had recovered from COVID-19. Sequencing was done on a sample of peripheral blood. The DNA of the CDR3 is TGTGCCAGCAGTTCCGGACAGGGCCATAATTCACCCCTCCACTTT. Amino acids: CASSSGQGHNSPLHF.